The clone carrying this T cell receptor (beta chain) has only one observation. The sample belongs to a study of blood T cell repertoires in COVID-19. Across the study: Collection of acute and convalescent COVID-19 samples took place in the United States, Italy and Spain.

Original analysis: Amplification of reference gene primers provided the estimated nucleated cell counts. Profiling relied on immunoSEQ multiplex PCR, and the TCRdb table lists in-frame clones only, not all of them. For V, J and clone size, that table is used; D and trimming come from the DNA. The sample shows roughly 88,000 clones, roughly 76% of them seen only once. Germline V gives CDR1 SGHTA, CDR2 FQGNSA. V was trimmed by 1 base and J by 3 bases, leaving 9 bases between them. The CDR3 length is 14 residues. The genes are TRBV7-2 and TRBJ1-2, with D unresolved. Sample: peripheral blood. The TCR comes from a woman at least 80 years old with active or convalescent COVID-19. The CDR3 DNA follows: TGTGCCAGCAGCTTAGATCGGGAAGACTATGGCTACACCTTC. It codes for CASSLDREDYGYTF.